A single sample gave rise to the 25 T cell receptor beta chains below, sequenced in a study of regulatory T cells in long-lasting Graves disease. Assembly of TCR beta libraries relied on iRepertoire HTBI primers together with Arm-PCR of CDR3 regions. MiXCR, applied by TCRdb to the multiplex PCR reads, yields one record per CDR3 protein. This table holds about 240,000 distinct CDR3 sequences, about 19% found once. The time point: newly diagnosed GD, antithyroid drugs for less than 3 months. RNA isolated from PBMCs was used to make the TCR library. The specimen was peripheral blood mononuclear cells (PBMCs), collected at new diagnosis, from a patient treated with antithyroid drugs. These receptors were obtained from a female donor with Graves disease.

There are many counts of this clonotype. V and J are TRBV7-2 and TRBJ2-1, with D possibly being TRBD2 (6 bases). There are 15 residues in the CDR3. Germline loops: CDR1 SGHTA, CDR2 FQGNSA. V lost 5 bases, J lost 2 bases, and 13 bases lay in between. CDR3 in amino acids: CASSLPAGPYNEQFF. As DNA, the CDR3 is TGTGCCAGCAGCCTACCCGCGGGACCCTACAATGAGCAGTTCTTC.

In this sample, this clonotype turned up a few times. This CDR3 reads CASSLFAGVYNEQFF. CDR3 DNA sequence: TGTGCCAGCAGTCTCTTTGCGGGAGTTTACAATGAGCAGTTCTTC. This chain connects TRBV7-3 to TRBJ2-1, with 7 nucleotides matching TRBD2. This CDR3 contains 15 residues. With V trimmed by 6 bases and J by 4 bases, 9 bases remained unmatched. Germline-derived CDR1 and CDR2 are SGHTA and FQGTGA.

V gene TRBV5-5 combines with J gene TRBJ2-1; D is possibly TRBD2 (5 bases). The CDR3 has 15 amino acids. Trimming removed 3 bases from V and 10 bases from J, with 20 bases in between. Germline CDR1 reads SGHKS; CDR2 reads YYEKEE (reference sequence). DNA for the CDR3: TGTGCCAGCAGCTGGACCCTCTCCAGTGGAGGAGAGCAGTTCTTC. Residues: CASSWTLSSGGEQFF.

The V gene is TRBV7-2, the J gene TRBJ2-5, with D perhaps matching TRBD2 (5 bases). CDR1 and CDR2 (germline): SGHTA, FQGNSA. The CDR3 sequence is 14 residues long. Trimming pared 6 bases from V and 5 bases from J, leaving 16 bases between. CDR3 nucleotide sequence: TGTGCCAGCAGTGATAGGCGGGTTGGTGAGACCCAGTACTTC. Its protein product is CASSDRRVGETQYF.

This clonotype has ten or more counts. The rearrangement joins TRBV12-3 or TRBV12-4 to TRBJ2-7; D is perhaps TRBD1 (7 bases). The CDR3 is made up of 14 amino acids. V shed 6 bases and J shed 5 bases, with 17 bases lying between them. CDR3 DNA sequence: TGTGCCAGCAGGGACAGTGCAGGGGGGAACGAGCAGTACTTC. Residues: CASRDSAGGNEQYF.

This clonotype was detected many times. V and J are TRBV20-1 and TRBJ1-1, with D uncertain. Germline V gene lookup returns CDR1 DFQATT and CDR2 SNEGSKA (reference sequence). With 1 base removed from V and 1 base from J, the gap between germline ends came to 7 bases. There are 13 residues in the CDR3. CDR3 region: CSARVSGNTEAFF. CDR3 bases: TGCAGTGCTAGAGTATCAGGGAACACTGAAGCTTTCTTT.

This clonotype has a count of ten or more. The J gene is TRBJ2-1, the V gene TRBV6-1; 9 positions agree with TRBD2. CDR1 and CDR2 from the germline V gene are MNHNS and SASEGT. The CDR3 covers 13 residues. The trim removed 9 bases at V and 2 bases at J, leaving 2 bases unmatched. This chain's CDR3 is CASRLAAYNEQFF. Here the CDR3 DNA reads TGTGCCAGTAGACTAGCGGCCTACAATGAGCAGTTCTTC.

This clonotype was seen only a few times. CDR3 bases: TGCGCCAGCAGCGAGGAAAACAGGGCAAGTATGGACGAGCAGTACTTC. Its translation is CASSEENRASMDEQYF. The chain is built from TRBV4-3 and TRBJ2-7; a weak D match, TRBD1 (6 bases). The germline V and J ends were trimmed by 5 bases and 5 bases, with 22 bases remaining between them. The CDR3 is 16 residues long. Germline CDR1 and CDR2: LGHNA and YSLEER.

To note about this clonotype: A single base is all that separates this from a far larger clone, so a read error is likely. The J gene is TRBJ2-5, the V gene TRBV11-2, with 8 bases identical to TRBD1. V shed 1 base, J shed 3 bases, and the junction held 7 bases outside the gene matches. The CDR3 consists of 16 residues. Germline V gene sequence: CDR1 SGHAT, CDR2 FQNNGV. The chain's CDR3 is CASSLVPQGAEETQYF. The CDR3 coding sequence is TGTGCCAGCAGCTTAGTTCCCCAGGGGGCAGAAGAGACCCAGTACTTC.

This chain connects TRBV19 to TRBJ2-1; D might be TRBD2 (6 bases). There are 16 residues in the CDR3. V lost 0 bases to trimming and J lost 4 bases, with 13 bases between them. Germline CDR1 reads LNHDA; CDR2 reads SQIVND (reference sequence). The CDR3 nucleotides read TGTGCCAGTAGTATAGATATCGCGGGACTGTACAATGAGCAGTTCTTC. This translates into CASSIDIAGLYNEQFF.

This clonotype was seen repeatedly, ten times or more. The gene calls are TRBV5-1 and TRBJ2-5; unclear D gene. Germline lookup yields CDR1 SGHRS and CDR2 YFSETQ. Trimming pared 0 bases from V and 1 base from J, leaving 7 bases between. The length of the CDR3 is 14 residues. The CDR3 sequence: CASSLGRVQETQYF. The CDR3 DNA is TGCGCCAGCAGCTTGGGACGGGTCCAAGAGACCCAGTACTTC. The full variable domain, with the rest looked up from reference TRBV5-1 and TRBJ2-5, is KAGVTQTPRYLIKTRGQQVTLSCSPISGHRSVSWYQQTPGQGLQFLFEYFSETQRNKGNFPGRFSGRQFSNSRSEMNVSTLELGDSALYLCASSLGRVQETQYFGPGTRLLVL.

Many counts were recorded for this clonotype. V and J are TRBV13 and TRBJ1-4, with D possibly being TRBD1 (6 bases). The CDR3 extends over 16 amino acids. Germline CDR1 reads PRHDT; CDR2 reads FYEKMQ (reference sequence). V lost 1 base and J 6 bases, leaving 15 bases between the germline ends. The CDR3 nucleotides read TGTGCCAGCAGCTTAGCTTCAGGGGCGCTGGATGAAAAACTGTTTTTT. The encoded protein is CASSLASGALDEKLFF. Combining the CDR3 with reference TRBV13 and TRBJ1-4 gives the whole variable domain AAGVIQSPRHLIKEKRETATLKCYPIPRHDTVYWYQQGPGQDPQFLISFYEKMQSDKGSIPDRFSAQQFSDYHSELNMSSLELGDSALYFCASSLASGALDEKLFFGSGTQLSVL.

This clonotype was found many times. The chain recombines TRBV24-1 with TRBJ2-7; no clear D. Trimming pared 4 bases from V and 9 bases from J, leaving 18 bases between. The CDR3 totals 14 residues. Germline V CDR1 and CDR2: KGHDR, SFDVKD. The CDR3 nucleotides read TGTGCCACCAGTGACAGCGCCTCAGGTTCTTGGCAGTACTTC. It specifies CATSDSASGSWQYF.

This clonotype appeared once. The chain joins TRBV28 to TRBJ2-3; 10 bases are a match to TRBD2. This CDR3 is built from 15 residues. The J segment lost 5 bases and the V segment lost 2 bases, leaving 4 bases of the junction unmatched. CDR1 is MDHEN, CDR2 SYDVKM, per germline. CDR3 nucleotides: TGTGCCAGCAGTTTAAAGTGGACTAGCGGAGATACGCAGTATTTT. Residues: CASSLKWTSGDTQYF.

This clonotype appeared many times. V is TRBV28 and J is TRBJ2-7, with TRBD1 identical over 8 bases. There are 14 residues in the CDR3. The ends lost 6 bases at V and 0 bases at J; junction bases unmatched: 4. The germline CDR1 and CDR2 sequences are MDHEN and SYDVKM. CDR3 amino acids: CASRRQGSSYEQYF. The CDR3 bases are TGTGCCAGCAGGAGACAGGGGAGCTCCTACGAGCAGTACTTC. Full variable domain (outside the CDR3, taken from reference TRBV28 and TRBJ2-7): DVKVTQSSRYLVKRTGEKVFLECVQDMDHENMFWYRQDPGLGLRLIYFSYDVKMKEKGDIPEGYSVSREKKERFSLILESASTNQTSMYLCASRRQGSSYEQYFGPGTRLTVT.

This clonotype was seen repeatedly, ten times or more. The chain recombines TRBV20-1 with TRBJ2-3; D not certain. V lost 5 bases and J lost 4, with 16 bases in between. The germline V gene encodes CDR1 DFQATT and CDR2 SNEGSKA (reference sequence). The CDR3 covers 14 residues. CDR3 region: CSAQSSSRADTQYF. DNA for the CDR3: TGCAGTGCTCAAAGTTCTTCCCGAGCAGATACGCAGTATTTT.

The sample holds a few counts of this clonotype. The gene calls are TRBV5-4 and TRBJ2-7; the match to TRBD2 covers 10 bases. V shed 5 bases, J shed 0 bases, and the junction held 2 bases outside the gene matches. CDR1 and CDR2 (germline): SGHNT, YYREEE (reference sequence). The CDR3 runs to 14 residues. The CDR3 spells CASRQRGGSYEQYF. As DNA, the CDR3 is TGTGCCAGCAGGCAGCGGGGGGGCTCCTACGAGCAGTACTTC.

This clonotype was observed at least ten times. The chain uses TRBV5-1 and TRBJ2-3; maybe TRBD2 (7 bases). Germline CDR1 is SGHRS and CDR2 is YFSETQ. Trimming removed 6 bases from V and 1 base from J, with 27 bases in between. CDR3 length: 19 amino acids. The CDR3 is CASKERWRGTLWGTDTQYF. The CDR3 DNA follows: TGCGCCAGCAAGGAGCGCTGGCGGGGGACACTGTGGGGCACAGATACGCAGTATTTT.

This clonotype was picked up a small number of times. A much larger clone is a single base away; this may be a read error. The J gene is TRBJ2-7, the V gene TRBV11-2; 7 positions agree with TRBD2. The CDR3 has 12 amino acids. Germline CDR1 and CDR2: SGHAT and FQNNGV. In DNA, the CDR3 is TGTGCCGGCAGCTTTGGGGCGGGGGACCAGTACTTC. The encoded protein is CAGSFGAGDQYF.

The CDR3 protein is CASSDLGTQFEQYF. For the CDR3, the DNA is TGTGCCAGCAGTGATCTCGGGACTCAGTTCGAGCAGTACTTC. V usage is TRBV2 and J usage is TRBJ2-3; possible D gene TRBD2, 6 bases. The J call may be mistaken, given a closer DNA end match to TRBJ2-7. Germline V gene sequence: CDR1 SNHLY, CDR2 FYNNEI. The CDR3 runs 14 residues.

The chain is built from TRBV4-2 and TRBJ1-2; possible D gene TRBD1, 6 bases. Germline V lookup: CDR1 LGHNA, CDR2 YNFKEQ. The CDR3 extends over 17 amino acids. The V end lost 3 bases, the J end lost 5 bases, and 22 bases lay between the germline ends. Written as DNA, the CDR3 is TGTGCCAGCAGCCAGGCGACGTCCGGGACACCTACGTATGGCTACACCTTC. Protein: CASSQATSGTPTYGYTF.

The V and J genes are TRBV7-2 and TRBJ2-4; 9 bases agree with TRBD2. The CDR3 covers 15 residues. With 4 bases clipped from V and 13 bases from J, the junction kept 14 bases outside the gene matches. Germline loops: CDR1 SGHTA, CDR2 FQGNSA. CDR3 amino acids: CASSSGLAIYNEQYF. For the CDR3, the DNA is TGTGCCAGCAGCTCTGGACTAGCGATTTACAATGAGCAGTACTTC.

In the case of this clonotype: It may be a read error: a sequence one base away is much more abundant. V usage is TRBV27 and J usage is TRBJ2-7; 11 bases are shared with TRBD2. This CDR3 has 16 amino acids. Germline V lookup: CDR1 MNHEY, CDR2 SMNVEV (reference sequence). Here the CDR3 DNA reads TGTGCCAGCGGTTTACTAGCGGGAGTTACCCGCTACGAGCAGTACTTC. This gives the protein CASGLLAGVTRYEQYF.

This clonotype was observed at least ten times. The J gene is TRBJ2-1, the V gene TRBV29-1; D ambiguous. V dropped 7 bases and J dropped 7 bases, with 11 bases sitting between them. The CDR3 runs 11 residues. Germline V gene data show CDR1 as SQVTM and CDR2 as ANQGSEA. CDR3 nucleotides: TGCAGCGCTTTTGGACGGAATGAGCAGTTCTTC. This encodes CSAFGRNEQFF.

This clonotype was counted many times. The chain uses TRBV5-6 and TRBJ1-3; possible D gene TRBD1, 5 bases. The CDR3 has 18 amino acids. Germline V CDR1 and CDR2: SGHDT, YYEEEE. Trimming removed 3 bases from V and 0 bases from J, with 19 bases in between. The CDR3 reads CASSWDRTGPFSGNTIYF. The CDR3 DNA sequence: TGTGCCAGCAGCTGGGACCGGACGGGGCCTTTCTCTGGAAACACCATATATTTT.